A selection of T cell receptor beta chains follows, all from one sample in a study of blood T cell repertoires in COVID-19. TCRdb keeps only in-frame clones here, not all; method: immunoSEQ multiplex PCR. The data contain 150,000 to 200,000 clones, over 75% of them seen just once; the ten biggest clones take up roughly 10%. The specimen was PBMCs or T cells enriched from blood (not recorded which). The source is a woman in her late teens or twenties who had recovered from COVID-19. CDR3s leave out the opening cysteine and the closing phenylalanine or tryptophan. Fields, in order: CDR3 length, J gene, V gene, D gene, CDR3 protein. The D gene is left open where the match is weak.

13,TRBJ1-3,TRBV24-1,NA,ATSDGTLGTGTIY
9,TRBJ2-7,TRBV20-1,NA,SARVGYEQY
14,TRBJ1-1,TRBV5-1,NA,ASSPIFGGMNTEAF
13,TRBJ1-2,TRBV4-1,TRBD1,ASSPGQGSNYGYT
12,TRBJ2-2,TRBV4-2,NA,ASSPTGNTGELF
10,TRBJ1-1,TRBV7-2,NA,ASSLQVTEAF
9,TRBJ2-1,TRBV10-3,NA,AISGSSEQF
12,TRBJ1-1,TRBV29-1,NA,SVVGVAGDTEAF
11,TRBJ2-1,TRBV2,NA,ASKTSGASEQF
13,TRBJ1-1,TRBV5-1,NA,ASSLVAGSNTEAF
11,TRBJ2-1,TRBV5-1,TRBD1,ASSLGTDNEQF
10,TRBJ2-7,TRBV29-1,TRBD1,SVQQGPTSLN
16,TRBJ2-1,TRBV30,TRBD2,AWNPGLAGVVRSNEQF
14,TRBJ2-2,TRBV9,TRBD1,ASSVAGQPNTGELF
14,TRBJ2-6,TRBV19,NA,ASETGTYSGANVLT
13,TRBJ2-1,TRBV5-1,TRBD2,ASSLVASGGSPEF
13,TRBJ2-1,TRBV7-9,TRBD2,ASSLWPSGGNEQF
13,TRBJ1-4,TRBV7-2,TRBD1,ASSPGGQGNEKLF
13,TRBJ1-3,TRBV28,NA,ASSFRGLSGNTIY
13,TRBJ1-2,TRBV7-2,TRBD1,ASSLEGALIYGYT
13,TRBJ2-7,TRBV24-1,TRBD2,ATSEGTSGTYEQY
13,TRBJ2-2,TRBV5-1,NA,ASSLARANTGELF
13,TRBJ1-5,TRBV19,TRBD1,ASSTGGRSNQPQH
11,TRBJ2-7,TRBV11-2,NA,ASSSQGVYEQY
11,TRBJ1-1,TRBV7-2,NA,ASSPQGNTEAF
13,TRBJ2-1,TRBV28,TRBD2,ASSSPGRGGPEQF
14,TRBJ2-7,TRBV4-1,NA,ASSQRAGHRSYEQY
13,TRBJ1-2,TRBV6-1,TRBD1,ASSEAGTGNYGYT
13,TRBJ1-4,TRBV15,NA,ATSIWGQANEKLF
14,TRBJ1-5,TRBV7-8,NA,ASSLARAERNQPQH
14,TRBJ1-1,TRBV18,NA,ASSPPDRRMNTEAF
9,TRBJ2-3,TRBV30,NA,ACHPTDTQY
17,TRBJ2-1,TRBV21-1,NA,ASSKDGNTSECSYNEQF
12,TRBJ1-1,TRBV11-2,NA,ASNQQGGNTEAF
16,TRBJ2-7,TRBV9,NA,ASSPEGNSDFRGYEQY
12,TRBJ2-1,TRBV18,TRBD2,ASSPERGHGEQF
15,TRBJ2-1,TRBV4-2,TRBD2,ASSQAMAGAGSDEQF
11,TRBJ2-1,TRBV10-1,TRBD2,ASSESGGNEQF
11,TRBJ1-1,TRBV12-3/TRBV12-4,TRBD1,ASNPGQGREAF
15,TRBJ2-2,TRBV7-9,NA,ASSLRGAAVNTGELF
15,TRBJ1-6,TRBV10-3,TRBD1,AISESRTGVGESPLH
11,TRBJ1-5,TRBV24-1,NA,ATALSSNQPQH
13,TRBJ2-1,TRBV11-3,NA,ASSLGTETYNEQF
13,TRBJ1-2,TRBV7-2,NA,ASSAMGGGAGGYT
14,TRBJ2-7,TRBV28,TRBD2,ASSLLGTSAAYEQY
13,TRBJ1-4,TRBV10-2,TRBD1,ASSRTGQGGEKLF
11,TRBJ1-2,TRBV28,NA,ARAQGPGYGYT
10,TRBJ1-1,TRBV7-8,NA,ASSTGDLEAF
13,TRBJ2-1,TRBV7-3,TRBD2,ASSFGLASYNEQF
12,TRBJ1-2,TRBV5-1,NA,ASSSTPGDEGYT
13,TRBJ1-1,TRBV5-4,NA,ASNRAGELSTEAF
17,TRBJ2-3,TRBV4-3,NA,ASSQASWSDSAYTDTQY